The 12 T cell receptor beta chains reported below all come from one sample, sequenced in a study of T cells after yellow fever vaccination. TCRdb reprocessed the 5' RACE reads via MiXCR and lists one record per CDR3 protein. The sample has 200,000 to 250,000 distinct CDR3 sequences; roughly 7.2% are singletons. The sample consisted of CD4+ T cells sorted from PBMCs, taken 15 days after the yellow fever booster vaccination. Receptors originate from a man aged 30 to 45 who received the YFV17D yellow fever vaccine.

This clonotype showed up many times. The chain recombines TRBV5-1 with TRBJ2-2; D might be TRBD2 (6 bases). Trimming took off 3 bases at V and 2 bases at J, with 14 bases between the two ends. This CDR3 has 16 amino acids. In germline, CDR1 is SGHRS, CDR2 YFSETQ. CDR3 sequence reads: CASSSAGGINTGELFF. The CDR3 DNA follows: TGCGCCAGCAGCTCGGCGGGCGGGATAAACACCGGGGAGCTGTTTTTT.

The chain uses TRBV7-9 and TRBJ2-2; no definite D call. The CDR3 length is 14 residues. Germline-derived CDR1 and CDR2 are SEHNR and FQNEAQ (reference sequence). The V end was cut by 5 bases, the J end by 0 bases, with 7 bases between. CDR3 sequence reads: CASSIPPNTGELFF. The CDR3 bases are TGTGCCAGCAGCATACCGCCGAACACCGGGGAGCTGTTTTTT.

This clonotype was counted at least ten times. The chain recombines TRBV7-2 with TRBJ2-1; 10 bases line up with TRBD1. Trimming removed 3 bases from V and 9 bases from J; junction bases left unmatched: 8. Germline V gives CDR1 SGHTA, CDR2 FQGNSA. The CDR3 loop spans 15 amino acids. This chain's CDR3 is CASSFMGQGSSEQFF. CDR3 bases: TGTGCCAGCAGCTTCATGGGACAGGGGTCGAGTGAGCAGTTCTTC. The whole variable domain, remainder taken from reference TRBV7-2 and TRBJ2-1, is GAGVSQSPSNKVTEKGKDVELRCDPISGHTALYWYRQSLGQGLEFLIYFQGNSAPDKSGLPSDRFSAERTGGSVSTLTIQRTQQEDSAVYLCASSFMGQGSSEQFFGPGTRLTVL.

This clonotype was detected ten times or more. The V and J genes are TRBV24-1 and TRBJ1-2; no firm D call. Germline lookup yields CDR1 KGHDR and CDR2 SFDVKD. The CDR3 sequence is 12 residues long. V was shortened by 0 bases and J by 7 bases, with 5 bases between the two germline ends. The CDR3 bases are TGTGCCACCAGTGATTTGTACGGTGGCTACACCTTC. Protein sequence: CATSDLYGGYTF.

This clonotype was found a few times. The chain employs TRBV12-3 or TRBV12-4 and TRBJ1-2, with TRBD1 matching 8 bases. Germline trimming cut 8 bases from V and 8 bases from J; bases unmatched to any gene: 4. There are 11 residues in the CDR3. The CDR3 DNA reads TGTGCCAGCCAGGACAGGGACGGCTACACCTTC. Translated: CASQDRDGYTF.

The chain links TRBV7-8 to TRBJ2-5; D unclear. The V end was cut by 0 bases, the J end by 5 bases, with 7 bases between. The germline CDR1 and CDR2 sequences are SGHVS and FQNEAQ. CDR3 length: 13 amino acids. CDR3 amino acids: CASSLAFGETQYF. DNA for the CDR3: TGTGCCAGCAGCTTAGCGTTTGGGGAGACCCAGTACTTC. Full variable domain (remainder filled in from reference TRBV7-8 and TRBJ2-5): GAGVSQSPRYKVAKRGQDVALRCDPISGHVSLFWYQQALGQGPEFLTYFQNEAQLDKSGLPSDRFFAERPEGSVSTLKIQRTQQEDSAVYLCASSLAFGETQYFGPGTRLLVL.

This clonotype occurred many times. The chain is built from TRBV19 and TRBJ2-1; D gene unclear. Trimming removed 5 bases at V and 0 bases at J, with 14 bases between. Germline CDR1 LNHDA, CDR2 SQIVND (reference sequence). This CDR3 is 16 amino acids long. CDR3 coding DNA: TGTGCCAGTAGTTTAGGGCGGCTCAGCTCCTACAATGAGCAGTTCTTC. Translated, it gives CASSLGRLSSYNEQFF.

This clonotype was detected only a few times. This chain links TRBV15 with TRBJ1-1; D is possibly TRBD1 (6 bases). This CDR3 has 14 residues. Germline V gives CDR1 LNHNV, CDR2 YYDKDF (reference sequence). Trimming shortened V by 2 bases and J by 4 bases, and 11 bases separated the two germline ends. CDR3 loop: CATSRNRVGTEAFF. Here the CDR3 DNA reads TGTGCCACCAGCAGAAACAGGGTCGGCACTGAAGCTTTCTTT. Full variable domain (outside the CDR3, taken from reference TRBV15 and TRBJ1-1): DAMVIQNPRYQVTQFGKPVTLSCSQTLNHNVMYWYQQKSSQAPKLLFHYYDKDFNNEADTPDNFQSRRPNTSFCFLDIRSPGLGDTAMYLCATSRNRVGTEAFFGQGTRLTVV.

The CDR3 reads CASTQSPSSYNEQFF. The CDR3 nucleotides read TGTGCCAGCACCCAGAGCCCGAGCTCCTACAATGAGCAGTTCTTC. V usage is TRBV28 and J usage is TRBJ2-1; D call uncertain. V lost 7 bases and J lost 0, with 13 bases in between. This CDR3 comprises 15 residues. From germline, CDR1 is MDHEN and CDR2 SYDVKM. Full variable domain (rest looked up from reference TRBV28 and TRBJ2-1): DVKVTQSSRYLVKRTGEKVFLECVQDMDHENMFWYRQDPGLGLRLIYFSYDVKMKEKGDIPEGYSVSREKKERFSLILESASTNQTSMYLCASTQSPSSYNEQFFGPGTRLTVL.

Only a few counts were recorded for this clonotype. The V and J genes are TRBV3-1 and TRBJ2-3; no definite D call. The CDR3 is made up of 15 amino acids. Trimming stripped 0 bases from V and 1 base from J, with 8 bases between. Germline CDR1 LGHDT, CDR2 YNNKEL (reference sequence). CDR3: CASSQEPWGTDTQYF. The CDR3 region has the DNA TGTGCCAGCAGCCAAGAACCGTGGGGCACAGATACGCAGTATTTT.

The rearrangement uses TRBV7-2 and TRBJ2-1, with 10 positions matching TRBD1. V dropped 3 bases and J dropped 1; count of bases not matched to a gene: 6. The CDR3 is 17 residues long. Germline values: CDR1 SGHTA, CDR2 FQGNSA. CDR3 region: CASSLGTGAYSYNEQFF. CDR3 nucleotide sequence: TGTGCCAGCAGCTTGGGGACAGGGGCATATTCCTACAATGAGCAGTTCTTC.

This clonotype was counted between two and nine times. The J gene is TRBJ2-1, the V gene TRBV11-2, with no clear D. Germline V lookup: CDR1 SGHAT, CDR2 FQNNGV. The CDR3 spans 14 residues. Trimming left V 2 bases short and J 4 bases short, with 9 bases between. DNA for the CDR3: TGTGCCAGCAGCTTAAGTCCCGGGTACAATGAGCAGTTCTTC. It encodes CASSLSPGYNEQFF.